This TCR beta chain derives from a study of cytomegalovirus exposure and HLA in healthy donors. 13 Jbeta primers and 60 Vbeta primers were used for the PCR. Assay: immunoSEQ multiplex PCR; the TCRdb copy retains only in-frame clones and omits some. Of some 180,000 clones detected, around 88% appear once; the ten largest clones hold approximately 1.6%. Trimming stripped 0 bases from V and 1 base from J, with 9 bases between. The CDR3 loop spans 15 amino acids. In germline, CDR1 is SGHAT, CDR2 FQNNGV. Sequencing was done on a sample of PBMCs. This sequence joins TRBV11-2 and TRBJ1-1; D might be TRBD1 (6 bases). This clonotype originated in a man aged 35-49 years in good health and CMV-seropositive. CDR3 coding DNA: TGTGCCAGCAGCTTAGATCCCAGGGGGAACACTGAAGCTTTCTTT. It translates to CASSLDPRGNTEAFF.